Shown below are 7 T cell receptor beta chains from a single sample sequenced in a study of blood T cells in healthy people across ages. A sample-barcoded 5' primer and a J-beta primer mix were used in a second PCR of roughly 6 to 11 cycles. TCRdb re-derived calls from the 5' RACE reads in MiXCR, one entry per CDR3 protein. The table records hundreds of thousands of distinct CDR3 sequences, 55% to 70% of them present only once. The sequencing input was blood. Every receptor here comes from a man younger than 40 in good health.

The rearrangement uses TRBV6-6 and TRBJ1-2; D is uncertain. With 2 bases removed from V and 11 bases from J, the gap between germline ends came to 6 bases. The germline CDR1 and CDR2 sequences are MNHNY and SVGAGI (reference sequence). The CDR3 extends over 10 amino acids. The CDR3 spells CASSYKGYTF. CDR3 bases: TGTGCCAGCAGTTACAAGGGATACACCTTC.

J is TRBJ1-5 and V is TRBV6-1; no definite D call. Deletions cut 3 bases from V and 4 bases from J, with 10 bases between. The CDR3 extends over 14 amino acids. The germline V gene encodes CDR1 MNHNS and CDR2 SASEGT. The CDR3 region has the DNA TGTGCCAGCAGTGATTGGGTCGGGAATCAGCCCCAGCATTTT. Encoded protein: CASSDWVGNQPQHF.

This chain uses TRBV4-2 with TRBJ2-1; D is uncertain. V shed 0 bases and J shed 15 bases, with 15 bases lying between them. CDR1 and CDR2 (germline): LGHNA, YNFKEQ. This CDR3 contains 13 residues. The CDR3 spells CASSQDARLHPFF. The CDR3 nucleotides read TGTGCCAGCAGCCAAGATGCACGGCTCCATCCGTTCTTC.

The chain joins TRBV6-6 to TRBJ2-7; unclear D gene. There are 14 residues in the CDR3. With 0 bases removed from V and 2 bases from J, the gap between germline ends came to 8 bases. In germline, CDR1 is MNHNY, CDR2 SVGAGI (reference sequence). CDR3 loop: CASSYSETTYEQYF. CDR3 coding DNA: TGTGCCAGCAGTTACTCGGAGACCACCTACGAGCAGTACTTC.

CDR3 nucleotides: TGTGCCACCAGGGGGGAAACCACCGGGGAGCTGTTTTTT. As protein: CATRGETTGELFF. This chain uses TRBV6-5 with TRBJ2-2, with D possibly TRBD1 on 7 matching bases. The V end was cut by 10 bases, the J end by 4 bases, with 13 bases between. The length of the CDR3 is 13 residues. CDR1 MNHEY and CDR2 SVGAGI come from the germline V gene.

The rearrangement joins TRBV20-1 to TRBJ2-3, with 10 bases matching TRBD2. The CDR3 totals 16 residues. Germline CDR1 is DFQATT and CDR2 is SNEGSKA (reference sequence). V gave up 2 bases and J gave up 4 bases; unmatched junction bases: 9. CDR3 in amino acids: CSARRVAGGDADTQYF. CDR3 sequence (DNA): TGCAGTGCTAGACGGGTAGCGGGGGGTGATGCAGATACGCAGTATTTT.

A word on this clonotype: At one of its ends the junction is not consistent with the germline gene, which may arise from a read error. The chain joins TRBV20-1 to TRBJ2-1; 8 bases agree with TRBD2. CDR1 is DFQATT, CDR2 SNEGSKA, per germline (reference sequence). This CDR3 contains 16 residues. This CDR3 is CSARGISGTSYNEQFF. CDR3 in DNA: TGCAGTGCGAGAGGGATTAGCGGGACCTCCTACAATGAGCAGTTCTTC.